These 8 T cell receptor beta chains share one sample of origin, sequenced in a study of T cells in localized non-small cell lung cancer. Clones were sequenced by immunoSEQ multiplex PCR, and TCRdb holds only the in-frame ones, with some missing. The sample contains about 18,000 clones, almost 85% of which appear only once. Sequenced material: peripheral blood, taken before any cancer treatment. These receptors originate from an older male donor with stage I lung adenocarcinoma.

This sequence joins TRBV30 and TRBJ1-1; 9 positions match TRBD1. Germline CDR1 reads GTSNPN; CDR2 reads SVGIG (reference sequence). The trim removed 3 bases at V and 5 bases at J, leaving 10 bases unmatched. The CDR3 contains 15 residues. CDR3 protein: CAWSTPGTGKTEAFF. The CDR3 coding sequence is TGTGCCTGGAGCACTCCGGGGACAGGGAAAACTGAAGCTTTCTTT. The variable domain in full, with the rest retrieved from reference TRBV30 and TRBJ1-1, is SQTIHQWPATLVQPVGSPLSLECTVEGTSNPNLYWYRQAAGRGLQLLFYSVGIGQISSEVPQNLSASRPQDRQFILSSKKLLLSDSGFYLCAWSTPGTGKTEAFFGQGTRLTVV.

The table lists this clone with a count of one. The chain combines TRBV7-9 with TRBJ1-2; possible D gene TRBD1, 5 bases. Deletions cut 5 bases from V and 4 bases from J, with 17 bases between. The CDR3 extends over 15 amino acids. CDR1 is SEHNR and CDR2 is FQNEAQ in the germline V gene (reference sequence). CDR3 DNA sequence: TGTGCCAGCAGCCCGTCCACAGGTCTTACCTATGGCTACACCTTC. Protein product: CASSPSTGLTYGYTF.

The V gene is TRBV20-1, the J gene TRBJ2-3; D ambiguous. Germline CDR1 and CDR2: DFQATT and SNEGSKA (reference sequence). V lost 4 bases, J lost 9 bases, and 11 bases lay in between. The CDR3 runs 11 residues. CDR3: CSATTSPTQYF. In DNA form, the CDR3 reads TGCAGTGCTACTACCTCACCCACGCAGTATTTT.

This chain links TRBV2 with TRBJ2-2, with 11 bases identical to TRBD2. The CDR3 loop spans 15 amino acids. Trimming at V came to 7 bases and at J to 3 bases, leaving 4 bases not matched to a gene. Germline CDR1 reads SNHLY; CDR2 reads FYNNEI. As DNA, the CDR3 is TGTGCCAGCAATAGCGGGAGGGGGTACACCGGGGAGCTGTTTTTT. It is translated as CASNSGRGYTGELFF.

The genes are TRBV2 and TRBJ2-1, with TRBD2 identical over 7 bases. V was clipped by 8 bases and J by 9 bases; unmatched bases: 7. Germline V gives CDR1 SNHLY, CDR2 FYNNEI. This CDR3 has 12 residues. The CDR3: CASFPTGGEQFF. The CDR3 DNA follows: TGTGCCAGCTTCCCAACGGGGGGTGAGCAGTTCTTC.

In nucleotides, the CDR3 is TGTGCCAGTAAATCCCCAACAGGGGGCGAAACAGATACGCAGTATTTT. Encoded protein: CASKSPTGGETDTQYF. V usage is TRBV28 and J usage is TRBJ2-3; 9 bases agree with TRBD1. The V and J ends lost 9 bases and 3 bases, in that order; junction bases with no gene match: 13. The CDR3 covers 16 residues. Germline V gives CDR1 MDHEN, CDR2 SYDVKM.

This chain links TRBV29-1 with TRBJ2-7, with 8 bases that match TRBD1. J was trimmed by 3 bases and V by 6 bases; bases with no gene match: 13. Germline-derived CDR1 and CDR2 are SQVTM and ANQGSEA. This CDR3 spans 15 amino acids. This CDR3 reads CSVRPTGGVDYEQYF. For the CDR3, the DNA is TGCAGCGTCAGGCCCACAGGGGGAGTTGACTACGAGCAGTACTTC.

The V and J genes are TRBV28 and TRBJ1-4; possible D gene TRBD1, 5 bases. CDR3 size: 17 residues. Germline CDR1 is MDHEN and CDR2 is SYDVKM. The V end was cut by 4 bases, the J end by 7 bases, with 22 bases between. CDR3 bases: TGTGCCAGCAGTTCCGCGCCCGGGGGGACGTTTGGTGAAAAACTGTTTTTT. It is translated as CASSSAPGGTFGEKLFF.